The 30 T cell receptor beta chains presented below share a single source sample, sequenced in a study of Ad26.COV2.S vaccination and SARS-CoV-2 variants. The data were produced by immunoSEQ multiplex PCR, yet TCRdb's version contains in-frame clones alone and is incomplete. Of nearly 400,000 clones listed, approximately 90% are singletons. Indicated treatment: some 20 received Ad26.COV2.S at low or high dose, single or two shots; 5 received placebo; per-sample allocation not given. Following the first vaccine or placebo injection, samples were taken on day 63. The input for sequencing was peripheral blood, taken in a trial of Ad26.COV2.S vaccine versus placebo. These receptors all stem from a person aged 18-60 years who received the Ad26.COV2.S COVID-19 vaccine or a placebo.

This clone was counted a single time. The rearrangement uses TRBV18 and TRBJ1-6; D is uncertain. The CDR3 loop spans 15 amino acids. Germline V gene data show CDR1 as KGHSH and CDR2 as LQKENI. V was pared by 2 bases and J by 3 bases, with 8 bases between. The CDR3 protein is CASSPSAIYNSPLHF. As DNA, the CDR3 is TGTGCCAGCTCACCATCGGCAATCTATAATTCACCCCTCCACTTT.

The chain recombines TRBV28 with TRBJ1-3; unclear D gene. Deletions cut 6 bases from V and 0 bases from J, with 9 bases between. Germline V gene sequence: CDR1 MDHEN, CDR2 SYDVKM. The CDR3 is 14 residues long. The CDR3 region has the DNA TGTGCCAGCAGCAGACTCGACTCTGGAAACACCATATATTTT. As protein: CASSRLDSGNTIYF. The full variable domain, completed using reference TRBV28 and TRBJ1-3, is DVKVTQSSRYLVKRTGEKVFLECVQDMDHENMFWYRQDPGLGLRLIYFSYDVKMKEKGDIPEGYSVSREKKERFSLILESASTNQTSMYLCASSRLDSGNTIYFGEGSWLTVV.

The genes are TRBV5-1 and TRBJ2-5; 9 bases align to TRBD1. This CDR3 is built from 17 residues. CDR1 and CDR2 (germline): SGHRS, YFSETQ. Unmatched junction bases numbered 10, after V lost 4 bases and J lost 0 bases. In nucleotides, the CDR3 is TGCGCCAGCAGCCCGGGACAGGGTGGTTGGAACCAAGAGACCCAGTACTTC. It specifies CASSPGQGGWNQETQYF.

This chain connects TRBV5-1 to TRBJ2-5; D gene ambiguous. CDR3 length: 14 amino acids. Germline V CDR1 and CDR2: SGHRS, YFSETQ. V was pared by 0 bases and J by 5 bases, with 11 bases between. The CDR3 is CASSLEGLGETQYF. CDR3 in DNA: TGCGCCAGCAGCTTGGAGGGCCTAGGGGAGACCCAGTACTTC.

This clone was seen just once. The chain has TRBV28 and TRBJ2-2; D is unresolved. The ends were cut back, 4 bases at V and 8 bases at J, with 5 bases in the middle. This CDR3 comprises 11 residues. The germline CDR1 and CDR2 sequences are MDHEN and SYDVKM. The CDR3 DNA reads TGTGCCAGCAGTTGGATGGGGGAGCTGTTTTTT. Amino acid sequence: CASSWMGELFF. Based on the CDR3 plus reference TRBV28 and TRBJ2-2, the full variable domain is DVKVTQSSRYLVKRTGEKVFLECVQDMDHENMFWYRQDPGLGLRLIYFSYDVKMKEKGDIPEGYSVSREKKERFSLILESASTNQTSMYLCASSWMGELFFGEGSRLTVL.

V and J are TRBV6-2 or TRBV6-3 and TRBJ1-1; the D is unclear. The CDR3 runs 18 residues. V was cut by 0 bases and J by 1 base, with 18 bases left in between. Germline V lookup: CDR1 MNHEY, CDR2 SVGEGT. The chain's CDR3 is CASSYSLDAQEQNTEAFF. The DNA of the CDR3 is TGTGCCAGCAGTTACTCTCTGGACGCCCAAGAGCAGAACACTGAAGCTTTCTTT.

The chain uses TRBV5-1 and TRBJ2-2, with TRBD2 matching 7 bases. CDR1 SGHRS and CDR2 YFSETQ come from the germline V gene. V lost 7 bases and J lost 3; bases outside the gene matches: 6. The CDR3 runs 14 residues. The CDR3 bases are TGCGCCAGCGCACGGGGGGACTACACCGGGGAGCTGTTTTTT. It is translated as CASARGDYTGELFF.

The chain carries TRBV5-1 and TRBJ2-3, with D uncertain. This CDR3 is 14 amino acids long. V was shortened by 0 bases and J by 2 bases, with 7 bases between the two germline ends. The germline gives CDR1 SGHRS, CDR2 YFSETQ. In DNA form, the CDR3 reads TGCGCCAGCAGCTTGGGGCCCCACACAGATACGCAGTATTTT. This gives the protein CASSLGPHTDTQYF.

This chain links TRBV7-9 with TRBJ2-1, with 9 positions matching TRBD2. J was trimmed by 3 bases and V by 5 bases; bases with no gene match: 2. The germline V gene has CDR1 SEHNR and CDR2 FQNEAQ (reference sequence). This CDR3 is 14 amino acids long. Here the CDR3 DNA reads TGTGCCAGCAGCCGAGCGGGAGGCTACAATGAGCAGTTCTTC. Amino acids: CASSRAGGYNEQFF.

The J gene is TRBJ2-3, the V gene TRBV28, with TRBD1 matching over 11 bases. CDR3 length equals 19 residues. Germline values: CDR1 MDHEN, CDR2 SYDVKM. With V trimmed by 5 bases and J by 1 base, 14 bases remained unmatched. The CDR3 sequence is CASSQDRGPFVDRTDTQYF. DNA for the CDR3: TGTGCCAGCAGTCAGGACAGGGGGCCTTTTGTGGATCGCACAGATACGCAGTATTTT.

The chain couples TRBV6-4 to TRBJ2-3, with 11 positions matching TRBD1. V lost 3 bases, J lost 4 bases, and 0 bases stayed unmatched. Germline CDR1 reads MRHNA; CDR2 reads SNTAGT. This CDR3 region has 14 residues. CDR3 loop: CASSEGQGADTQYF. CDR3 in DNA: TGTGCCAGCAGTGAGGGACAGGGGGCAGATACGCAGTATTTT.

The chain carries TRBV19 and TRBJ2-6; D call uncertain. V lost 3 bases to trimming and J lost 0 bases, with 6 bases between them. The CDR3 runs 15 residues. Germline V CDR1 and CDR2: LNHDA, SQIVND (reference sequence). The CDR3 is CASSMGPSGANVLTF. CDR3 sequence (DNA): TGTGCCAGTAGTATGGGCCCCTCTGGGGCCAACGTCCTGACTTTC.

CDR3 amino acids: CASSQEEGAAFF. CDR3 bases: TGTGCCAGCAGCCAAGAAGAGGGGGCAGCTTTCTTT. The V gene is TRBV4-2, the J gene TRBJ1-1, with 7 bases matching TRBD1. The V gene's germline CDR1 is LGHNA and CDR2 YNFKEQ. The CDR3 runs to 12 residues. V was pared by 0 bases and J by 10 bases, with 2 bases of the junction left unmatched.

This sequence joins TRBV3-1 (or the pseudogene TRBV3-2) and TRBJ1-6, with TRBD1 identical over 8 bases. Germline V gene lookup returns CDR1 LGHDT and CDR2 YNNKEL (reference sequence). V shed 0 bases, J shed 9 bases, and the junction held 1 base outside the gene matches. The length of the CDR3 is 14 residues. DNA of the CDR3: TGTGCCAGCAGCCAAGAACAGGGGGTTTCACCCCTCCACTTT. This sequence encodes CASSQEQGVSPLHF.

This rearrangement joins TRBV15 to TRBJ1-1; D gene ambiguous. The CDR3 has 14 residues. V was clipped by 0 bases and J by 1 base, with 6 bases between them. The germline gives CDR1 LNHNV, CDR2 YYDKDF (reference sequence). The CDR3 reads CATSRDPRNTEAFF. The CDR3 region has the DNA TGTGCCACCAGCAGAGACCCAAGGAACACTGAAGCTTTCTTT.

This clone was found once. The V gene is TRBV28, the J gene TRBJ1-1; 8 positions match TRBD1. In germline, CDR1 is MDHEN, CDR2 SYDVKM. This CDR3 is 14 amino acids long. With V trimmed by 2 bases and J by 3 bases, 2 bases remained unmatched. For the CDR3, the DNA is TGTGCCAGCAGTTTAGGGACAGGTTACACTGAAGCTTTCTTT. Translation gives CASSLGTGYTEAFF.

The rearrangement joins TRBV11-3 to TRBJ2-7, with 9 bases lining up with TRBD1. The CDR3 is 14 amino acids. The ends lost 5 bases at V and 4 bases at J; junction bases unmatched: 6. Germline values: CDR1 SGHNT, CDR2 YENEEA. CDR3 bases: TGTGCCAGCAGCCCAGACAGGGGGGTGTACGAGCAGTACTTC. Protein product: CASSPDRGVYEQYF. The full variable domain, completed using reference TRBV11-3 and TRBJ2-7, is EAGVVQSPRYKIIEKKQPVAFWCNPISGHNTLYWYLQNLGQGPELLIRYENEEAVDDSQLPKDRFSAERLKGVDSTLKIQPAELGDSAVYLCASSPDRGVYEQYFGPGTRLTVT.

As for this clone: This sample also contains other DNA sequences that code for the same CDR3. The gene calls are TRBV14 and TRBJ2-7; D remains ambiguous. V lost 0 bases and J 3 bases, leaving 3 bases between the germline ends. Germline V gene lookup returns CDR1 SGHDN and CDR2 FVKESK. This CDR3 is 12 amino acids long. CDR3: CASSQDHYEQYF. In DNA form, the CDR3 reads TGTGCCAGCAGCCAAGATCACTACGAGCAGTACTTC.

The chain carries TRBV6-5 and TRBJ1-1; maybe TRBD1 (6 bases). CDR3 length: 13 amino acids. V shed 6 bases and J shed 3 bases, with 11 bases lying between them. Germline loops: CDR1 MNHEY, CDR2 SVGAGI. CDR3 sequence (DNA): TGTGCCAGCAGGGACGGACAGTACACTGAAGCTTTCTTT. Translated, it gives CASRDGQYTEAFF.

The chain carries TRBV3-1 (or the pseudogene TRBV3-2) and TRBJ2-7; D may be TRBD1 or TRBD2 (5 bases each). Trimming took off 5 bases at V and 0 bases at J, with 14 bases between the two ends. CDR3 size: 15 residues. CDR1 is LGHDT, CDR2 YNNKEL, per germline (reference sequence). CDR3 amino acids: CASSAPGTYSYEQYF. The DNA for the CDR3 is TGTGCCAGCAGCGCTCCCGGGACCTACTCCTACGAGCAGTACTTC.

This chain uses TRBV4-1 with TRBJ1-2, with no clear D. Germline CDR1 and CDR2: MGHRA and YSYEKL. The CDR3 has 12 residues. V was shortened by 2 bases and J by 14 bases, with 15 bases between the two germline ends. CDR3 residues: CASSQNTGWLTF. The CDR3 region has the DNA TGCGCCAGCAGCCAAAACACCGGCTGGTTGACCTTC.

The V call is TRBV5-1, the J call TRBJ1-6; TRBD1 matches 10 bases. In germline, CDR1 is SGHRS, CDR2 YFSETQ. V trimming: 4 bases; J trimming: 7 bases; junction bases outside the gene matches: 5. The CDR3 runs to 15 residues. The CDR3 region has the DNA TGCGCCAGCAGCCCAGGGACAGGGGACAATTCACCCCTCCACTTT. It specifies CASSPGTGDNSPLHF.

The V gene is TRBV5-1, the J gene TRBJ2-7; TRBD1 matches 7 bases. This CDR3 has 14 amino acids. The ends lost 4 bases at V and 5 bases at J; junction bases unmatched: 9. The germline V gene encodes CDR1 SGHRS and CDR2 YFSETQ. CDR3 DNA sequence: TGCGCCAGCAGCACCCAGACAGGGAGCGACGAGCAGTACTTC. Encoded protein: CASSTQTGSDEQYF.

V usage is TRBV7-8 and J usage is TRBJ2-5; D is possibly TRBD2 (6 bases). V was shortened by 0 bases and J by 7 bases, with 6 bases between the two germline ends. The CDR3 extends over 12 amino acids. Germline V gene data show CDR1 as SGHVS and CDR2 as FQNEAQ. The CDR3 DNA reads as TGTGCCAGCAGCTTAGCGCGGGGGACCCAGTACTTC. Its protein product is CASSLARGTQYF.

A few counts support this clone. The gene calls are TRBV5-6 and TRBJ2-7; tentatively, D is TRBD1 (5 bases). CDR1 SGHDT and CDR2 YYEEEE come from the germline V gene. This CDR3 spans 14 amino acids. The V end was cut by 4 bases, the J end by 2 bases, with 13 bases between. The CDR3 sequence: CASSPGAATYEQYF. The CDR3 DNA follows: TGTGCCAGCAGCCCTGGGGCAGCCACCTACGAGCAGTACTTC.

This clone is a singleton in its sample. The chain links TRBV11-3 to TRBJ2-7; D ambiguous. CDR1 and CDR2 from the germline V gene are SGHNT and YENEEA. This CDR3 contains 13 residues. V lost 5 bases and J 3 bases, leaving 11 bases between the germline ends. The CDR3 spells CASSDGFFYEQYF. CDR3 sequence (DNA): TGTGCCAGCAGCGATGGGTTTTTCTACGAGCAGTACTTC.

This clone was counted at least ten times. The CDR3 region is CASSQPGYNEQFF. CDR3 nucleotide sequence: TGTGCCAGCAGCCAACCGGGGTACAATGAGCAGTTCTTC. The chain recombines TRBV3-1 (or the pseudogene TRBV3-2) with TRBJ2-1; TRBD2 might be the D (5 bases). CDR1 LGHDT and CDR2 YNNKEL come from the germline V gene (reference sequence). V lost 2 bases and J lost 4, with 6 bases in between. The CDR3 runs 13 residues.

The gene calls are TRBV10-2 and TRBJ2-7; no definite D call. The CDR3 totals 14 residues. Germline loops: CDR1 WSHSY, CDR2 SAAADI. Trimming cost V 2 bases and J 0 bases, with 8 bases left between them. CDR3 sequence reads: CASSEELSSYEQYF. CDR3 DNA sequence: TGCGCCAGCAGTGAGGAGTTAAGCTCCTACGAGCAGTACTTC.

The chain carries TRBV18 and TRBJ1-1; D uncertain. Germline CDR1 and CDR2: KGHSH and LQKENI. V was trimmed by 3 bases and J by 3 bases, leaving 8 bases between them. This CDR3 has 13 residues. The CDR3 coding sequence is TGTGCCAGCTCACCGAATACCGACACTGAAGCTTTCTTT. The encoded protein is CASSPNTDTEAFF.

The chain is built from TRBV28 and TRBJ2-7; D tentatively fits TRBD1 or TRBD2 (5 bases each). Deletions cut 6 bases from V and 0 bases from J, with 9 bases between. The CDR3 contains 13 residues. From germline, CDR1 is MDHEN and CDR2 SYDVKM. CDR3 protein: CASRGPASYEQYF. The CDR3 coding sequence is TGTGCCAGCAGGGGACCTGCCTCCTACGAGCAGTACTTC.